Below, one TCR beta chain is given with its context. This sample was included in a study of blood T cell repertoires in COVID-19. Study at large: COVID-19 samples collected from the United States, Italy and Spain covered acute and convalescent phases. PBMCs, B-cell-depleted T cells, or T cells provided the cDNA or gDNA that made up the material.

The V gene lost 5 bases and the J gene lost 6 bases, with 12 bases spanning the gap. The CDR3 runs 13 residues. Germline V CDR1 and CDR2: LNHNV, YYDKDF (reference sequence). As handled by the study authors: Estimation of nucleated cell counts relied on the amplification of reference gene primers. Repertoires were generated with immunoSEQ multiplex PCR, while TCRdb's copy carries only in-frame clones and drops some. V and J calls and clone size follow that table, whereas D and trimming were derived from the DNA. The sample includes about 120,000 clones, approximately 71% of them seen just once. Sequencing input: peripheral blood. This TCR derives from a human donor in a cohort sampled during active COVID-19. The rearrangement joins TRBV15 to TRBJ2-3, with D hard to call. CDR3 coding DNA: TGTGCCACCAGCGGCGACGTCAGGGATACGCAGTATTTT. This gives the protein CATSGDVRDTQYF.